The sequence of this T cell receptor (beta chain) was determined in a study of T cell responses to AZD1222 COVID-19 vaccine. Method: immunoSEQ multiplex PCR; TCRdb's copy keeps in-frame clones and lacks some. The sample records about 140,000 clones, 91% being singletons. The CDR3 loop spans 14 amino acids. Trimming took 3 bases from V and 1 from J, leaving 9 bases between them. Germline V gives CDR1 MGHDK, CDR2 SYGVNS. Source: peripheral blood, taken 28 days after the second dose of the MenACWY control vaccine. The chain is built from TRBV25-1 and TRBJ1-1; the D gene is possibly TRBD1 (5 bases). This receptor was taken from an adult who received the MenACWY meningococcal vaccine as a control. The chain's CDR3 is CASSDSRGNTEAFF. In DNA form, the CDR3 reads TGTGCCAGCAGTGATTCTAGGGGGAACACTGAAGCTTTCTTT.